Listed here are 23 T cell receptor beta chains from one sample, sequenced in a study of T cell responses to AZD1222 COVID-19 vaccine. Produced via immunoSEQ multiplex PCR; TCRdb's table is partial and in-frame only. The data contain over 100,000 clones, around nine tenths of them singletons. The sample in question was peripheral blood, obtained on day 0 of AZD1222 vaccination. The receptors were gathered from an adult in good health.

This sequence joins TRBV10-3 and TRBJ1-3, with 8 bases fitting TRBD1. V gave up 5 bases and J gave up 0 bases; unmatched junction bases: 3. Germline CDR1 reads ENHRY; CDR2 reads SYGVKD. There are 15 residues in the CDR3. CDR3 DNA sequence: TGTGCCATCAGTCCGGACAGGGCCTCTGGAAACACCATATATTTT. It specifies CAISPDRASGNTIYF.

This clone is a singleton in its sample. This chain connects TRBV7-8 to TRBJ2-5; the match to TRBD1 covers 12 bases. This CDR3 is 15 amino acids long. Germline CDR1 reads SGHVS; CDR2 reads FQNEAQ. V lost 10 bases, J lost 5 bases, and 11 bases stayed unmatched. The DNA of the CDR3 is TGTGCCACCCAGGGGGACAGGGGGCGCGGGGAGACCCAGTACTTC. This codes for CATQGDRGRGETQYF.

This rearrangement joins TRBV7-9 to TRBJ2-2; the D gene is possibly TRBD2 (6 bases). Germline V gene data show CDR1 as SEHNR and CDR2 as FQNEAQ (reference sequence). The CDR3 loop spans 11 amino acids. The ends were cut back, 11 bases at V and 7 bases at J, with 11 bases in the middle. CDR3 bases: TGTGCCCGGCGGGACGGCGGGGAGCTGTTTTTT. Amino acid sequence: CARRDGGELFF.

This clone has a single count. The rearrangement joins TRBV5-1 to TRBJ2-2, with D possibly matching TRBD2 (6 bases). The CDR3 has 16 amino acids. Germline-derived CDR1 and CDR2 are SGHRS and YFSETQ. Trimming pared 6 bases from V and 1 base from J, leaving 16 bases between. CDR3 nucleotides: TGCGCCAGCATACACGGGACTCCTGTGAACACCGGGGAGCTGTTTTTT. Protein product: CASIHGTPVNTGELFF.

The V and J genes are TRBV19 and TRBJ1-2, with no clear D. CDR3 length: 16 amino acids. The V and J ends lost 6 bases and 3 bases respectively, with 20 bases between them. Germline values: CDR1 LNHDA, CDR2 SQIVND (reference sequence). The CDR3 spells CASRSGKMRFDYGYTF. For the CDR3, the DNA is TGTGCCAGTAGATCCGGGAAAATGCGGTTTGACTATGGCTACACCTTC.

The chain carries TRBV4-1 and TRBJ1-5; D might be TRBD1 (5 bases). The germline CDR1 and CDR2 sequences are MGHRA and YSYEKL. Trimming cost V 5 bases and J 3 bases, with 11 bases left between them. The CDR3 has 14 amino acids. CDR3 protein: CASSARVANQPQHF. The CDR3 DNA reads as TGCGCCAGCAGCGCCAGGGTTGCCAATCAGCCCCAGCATTTT.

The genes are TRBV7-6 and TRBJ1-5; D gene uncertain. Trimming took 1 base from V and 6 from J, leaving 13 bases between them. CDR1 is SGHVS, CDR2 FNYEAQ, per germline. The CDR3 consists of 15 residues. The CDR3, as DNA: TGTGCCAGCAGCTTAGAAGAGGGTTGGGGTCAGCCCCAGCATTTT. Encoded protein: CASSLEEGWGQPQHF.

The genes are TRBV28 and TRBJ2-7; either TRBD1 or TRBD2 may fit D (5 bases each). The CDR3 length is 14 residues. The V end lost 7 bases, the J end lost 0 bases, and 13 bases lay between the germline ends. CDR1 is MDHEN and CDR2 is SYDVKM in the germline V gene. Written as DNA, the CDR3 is TGTGCCAGCAATCGAGAGGGGCTCTCCTACGAGCAGTACTTC. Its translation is CASNREGLSYEQYF.

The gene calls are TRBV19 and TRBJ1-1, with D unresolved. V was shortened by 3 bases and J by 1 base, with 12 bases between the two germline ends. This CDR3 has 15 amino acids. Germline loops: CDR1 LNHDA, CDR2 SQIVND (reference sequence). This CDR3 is CASSISPRENTEAFF. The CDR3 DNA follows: TGTGCCAGTAGTATTTCCCCCAGAGAGAACACTGAAGCTTTCTTT.

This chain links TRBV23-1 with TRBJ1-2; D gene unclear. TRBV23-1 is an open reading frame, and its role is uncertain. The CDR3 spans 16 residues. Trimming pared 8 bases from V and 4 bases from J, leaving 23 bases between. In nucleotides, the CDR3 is TGCGCCAGCTGCCCCGGACCCATGGATGGACCCTATGGCTACACCTTC. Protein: CASCPGPMDGPYGYTF.

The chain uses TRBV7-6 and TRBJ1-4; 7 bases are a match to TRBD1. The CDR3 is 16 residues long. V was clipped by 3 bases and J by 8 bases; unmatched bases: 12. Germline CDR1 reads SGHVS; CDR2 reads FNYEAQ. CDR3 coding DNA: TGTGCCAGCAGCTTCTCGGCAGGGGGATCGGGGGAAAAACTGTTTTTT. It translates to CASSFSAGGSGEKLFF.

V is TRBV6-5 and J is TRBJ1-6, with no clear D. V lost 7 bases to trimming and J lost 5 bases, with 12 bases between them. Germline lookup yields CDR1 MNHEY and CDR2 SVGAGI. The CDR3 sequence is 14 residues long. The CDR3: CASKVNVNNSPLHF. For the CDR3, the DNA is TGTGCCAGCAAGGTGAACGTGAATAATTCACCCCTCCACTTT.

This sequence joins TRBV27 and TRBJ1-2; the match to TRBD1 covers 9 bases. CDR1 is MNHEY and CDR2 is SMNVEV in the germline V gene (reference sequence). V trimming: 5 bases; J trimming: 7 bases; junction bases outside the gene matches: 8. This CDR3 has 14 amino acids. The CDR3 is CASSQPGQGGGYTF. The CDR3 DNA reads TGTGCCAGCAGTCAACCGGGACAGGGTGGTGGCTACACCTTC.

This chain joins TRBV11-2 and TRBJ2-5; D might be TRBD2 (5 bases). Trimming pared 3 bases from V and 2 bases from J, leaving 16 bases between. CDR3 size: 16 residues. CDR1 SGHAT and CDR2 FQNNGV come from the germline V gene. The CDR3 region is CASSFVHGVGQETQYF. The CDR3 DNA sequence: TGTGCCAGCAGCTTTGTACACGGGGTTGGGCAAGAGACCCAGTACTTC.

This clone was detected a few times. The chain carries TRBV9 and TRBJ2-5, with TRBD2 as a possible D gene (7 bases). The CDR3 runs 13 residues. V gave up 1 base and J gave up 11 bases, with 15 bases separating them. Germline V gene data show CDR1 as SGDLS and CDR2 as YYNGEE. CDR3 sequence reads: CASSVKVGGRQYF. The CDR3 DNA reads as TGTGCCAGCAGCGTAAAGGTGGGGGGGCGTCAGTACTTC.

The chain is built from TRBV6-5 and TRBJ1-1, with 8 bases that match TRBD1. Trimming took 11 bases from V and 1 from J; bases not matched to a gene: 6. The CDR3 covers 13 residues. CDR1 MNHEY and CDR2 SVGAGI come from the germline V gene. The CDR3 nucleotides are TGTGCCGGACAGGGAAGGACGAACACTGAAGCTTTCTTT. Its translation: CAGQGRTNTEAFF.

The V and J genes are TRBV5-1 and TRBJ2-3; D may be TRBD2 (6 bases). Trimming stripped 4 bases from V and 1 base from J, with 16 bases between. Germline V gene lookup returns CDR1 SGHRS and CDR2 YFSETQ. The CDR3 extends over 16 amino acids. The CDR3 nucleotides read TGCGCCAGCAGCACCGAAGGGCGGGGCGGCACAGATACGCAGTATTTT. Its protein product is CASSTEGRGGTDTQYF.

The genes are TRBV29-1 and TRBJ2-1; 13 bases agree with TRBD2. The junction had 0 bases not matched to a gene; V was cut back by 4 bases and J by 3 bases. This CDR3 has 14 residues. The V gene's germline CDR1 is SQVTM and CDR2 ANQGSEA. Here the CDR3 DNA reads TGCAGCGTTGGACTAGCGGGGGGCTACAATGAGCAGTTCTTC. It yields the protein CSVGLAGGYNEQFF.

CDR3 DNA sequence: TGTGCCAGTAGTATAAGAGGACAGGGAGTGAGGCAGCCCCAGCATTTT. Translated: CASSIRGQGVRQPQHF. The J gene is TRBJ1-5, the V gene TRBV19; 8 nucleotides match TRBD1. There are 16 residues in the CDR3. Germline V gene data show CDR1 as LNHDA and CDR2 as SQIVND (reference sequence). Trimming took 2 bases from V and 7 from J; bases not matched to a gene: 10.

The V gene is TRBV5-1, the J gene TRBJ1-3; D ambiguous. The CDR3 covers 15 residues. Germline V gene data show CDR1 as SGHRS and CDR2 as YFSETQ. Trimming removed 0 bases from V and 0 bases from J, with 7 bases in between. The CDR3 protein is CASSLGQVSGNTIYF. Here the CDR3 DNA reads TGCGCCAGCAGCTTGGGGCAGGTCTCTGGAAACACCATATATTTT.

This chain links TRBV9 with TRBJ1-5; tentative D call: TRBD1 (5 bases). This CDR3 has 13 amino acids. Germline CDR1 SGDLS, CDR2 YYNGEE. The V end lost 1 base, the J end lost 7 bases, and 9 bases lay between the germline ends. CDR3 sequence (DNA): TGTGCCAGCAGCGTAAACGGGGACCAGCCCCAGCATTTT. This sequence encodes CASSVNGDQPQHF.

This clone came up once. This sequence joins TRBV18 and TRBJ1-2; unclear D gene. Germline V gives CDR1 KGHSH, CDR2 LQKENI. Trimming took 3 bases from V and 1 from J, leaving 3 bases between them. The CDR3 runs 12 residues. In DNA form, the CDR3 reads TGTGCCAGCTCACCGAGTAACTATGGCTACACCTTC. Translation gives CASSPSNYGYTF.

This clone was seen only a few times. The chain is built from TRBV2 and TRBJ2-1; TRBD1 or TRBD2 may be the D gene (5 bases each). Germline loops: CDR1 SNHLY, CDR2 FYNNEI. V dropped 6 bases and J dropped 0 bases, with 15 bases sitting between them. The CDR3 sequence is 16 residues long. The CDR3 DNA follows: TGTGCCAGCAGAGAAACCGGGGCGAGCTCCTACAATGAGCAGTTCTTC. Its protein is CASRETGASSYNEQFF.